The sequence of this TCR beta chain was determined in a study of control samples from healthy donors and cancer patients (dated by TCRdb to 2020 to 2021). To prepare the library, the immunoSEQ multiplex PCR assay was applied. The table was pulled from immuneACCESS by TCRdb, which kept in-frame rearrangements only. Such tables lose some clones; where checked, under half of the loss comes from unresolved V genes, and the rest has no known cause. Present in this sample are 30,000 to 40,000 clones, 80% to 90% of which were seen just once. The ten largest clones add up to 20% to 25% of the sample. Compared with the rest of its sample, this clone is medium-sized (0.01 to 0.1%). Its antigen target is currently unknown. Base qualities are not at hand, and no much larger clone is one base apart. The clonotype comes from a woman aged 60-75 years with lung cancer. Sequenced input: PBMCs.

The CDR3 reads as follows: CASSTDLRGTQYF. The DNA sequence follows: TGTGCCAGCAGTACCGATCTGAGGGGGACCCAGTACTTC. The chain was built from TRBV6-4 and TRBJ2-5, with the D assignment possibly TRBD1 or TRBD2, given 5 matching bases for each. The CDR1 and CDR2 encoded by the germline V gene are MRHNA and SNTAGT. V gives up 5 bases and J gives up 7 bases, and the segment between their germline ends measures 14 bases. There are 13 amino acids in the CDR3, from cysteine to phenylalanine inclusive. CDR3 DNA only is kept here, 39 bases in frame from base 1.